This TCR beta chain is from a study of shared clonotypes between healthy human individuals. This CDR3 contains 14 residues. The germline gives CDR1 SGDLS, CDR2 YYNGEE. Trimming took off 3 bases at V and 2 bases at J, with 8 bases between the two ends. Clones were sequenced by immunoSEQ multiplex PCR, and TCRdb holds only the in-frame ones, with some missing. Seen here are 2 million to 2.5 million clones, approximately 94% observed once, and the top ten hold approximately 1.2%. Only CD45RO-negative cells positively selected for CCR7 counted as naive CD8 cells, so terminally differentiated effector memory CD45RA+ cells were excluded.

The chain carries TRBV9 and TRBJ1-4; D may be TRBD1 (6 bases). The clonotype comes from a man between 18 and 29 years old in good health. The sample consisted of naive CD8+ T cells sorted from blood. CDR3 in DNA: TGTGCCAGCAGCGAACAGGGTACTAATGAAAAACTGTTTTTT. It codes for CASSEQGTNEKLFF. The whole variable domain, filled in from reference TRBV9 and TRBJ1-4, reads DSGVTQTPKHLITATGQRVTLRCSPRSGDLSVYWYQQSLDQGLQFLIQYYNGEERAKGNILERFSAQQFPDLHSELNLSSLELGDSALYFCASSEQGTNEKLFFGSGTQLSVL.